The 7 T cell receptor beta chains below were found in one sample sequenced in a study of monozygotic twins with inflammatory bowel disease. TCRdb re-called the 5' RACE reads and shows each CDR3 protein once, DNA omitted. The sample has 200,000 to 250,000 distinct CDR3 sequences, and its top ten clones hold roughly 7.7%. The specimen was blood. The receptors come from a human donor with ulcerative colitis or Crohn's disease, or a healthy co-twin of an affected twin (not recorded which).

This chain links TRBV12-3 or TRBV12-4 with TRBJ1-5. The CDR3 consists of 13 residues. The CDR3 is CASSLGSKQPQHF.

The V call is TRBV10-3, the J call TRBJ2-5; TCRdb gives TRBD1 as the D gene, but with no DNA this cannot be confirmed. Germline CDR1 is ENHRY and CDR2 is SYGVKD. CDR3 length: 15 residues. CDR3 loop: CAISESPGQKETQYF.

The chain uses TRBV13 and TRBJ2-4; the TCRdb D gene call, TRBD1, has no DNA to confirm it. CDR3 length equals 19 residues. Germline assignment: CDR1 PRHDT and CDR2 FYEKMQ (reference sequence). CDR3 amino acids: CASSYRQGSLTLAKNIQYF. Drawing the rest from reference TRBV13 and TRBJ2-4, the complete variable domain is AAGVIQSPRHLIKEKRETATLKCYPIPRHDTVYWYQQGPGQDPQFLISFYEKMQSDKGSIPDRFSAQQFSDYHSELNMSSLELGDSALYFCASSYRQGSLTLAKNIQYFGAGTRLSVL.

This chain uses TRBV7-9 with TRBJ2-3; the D gene TCRdb calls, TRBD2, cannot be checked with no DNA. From germline, CDR1 is SEHNR and CDR2 FQNEAQ (reference sequence). The CDR3 is made up of 14 amino acids. The CDR3 loop reads CASSALTDTDTQYF.

The chain recombines TRBV13 with TRBJ2-2; TCRdb's D call of TRBD2 is untestable without DNA. This CDR3 spans 19 amino acids. The germline CDR1 and CDR2 sequences are PRHDT and FYEKMQ (reference sequence). The chain's CDR3 is CASSLSPLAGGPSTGELFF. Full variable domain (rest looked up from reference TRBV13 and TRBJ2-2): AAGVIQSPRHLIKEKRETATLKCYPIPRHDTVYWYQQGPGQDPQFLISFYEKMQSDKGSIPDRFSAQQFSDYHSELNMSSLELGDSALYFCASSLSPLAGGPSTGELFFGEGSRLTVL.

The chain joins TRBV5-5 to TRBJ2-7. The CDR3 has 14 amino acids. The V gene's germline CDR1 is SGHKS and CDR2 YYEKEE (reference sequence). The CDR3 region is CASSLWQGSYEQYF.

The CDR3 sequence is CASSLVAGVLSEQYF. The chain uses TRBV5-1 and TRBJ2-7; as DNA is missing, the TRBD1 call by TCRdb cannot be tested. The germline CDR1 and CDR2 sequences are SGHRS and YFSETQ. The CDR3 is 15 residues long.